Each of the 24 T cell receptor beta chains below was sequenced from the same sample in a study of shared clonotypes between healthy human individuals. Generated by immunoSEQ multiplex PCR, the TCRdb table keeps only in-frame clones and is missing some. The sample yields 2 million to 2.5 million clones, roughly 92% seen once. Sequenced input: naive CD4+ T cells from PBMCs. The subset was: CD45RA+ positively selected. Receptor source: a man aged 18 to 29 in good health. Some clones in this sample may be carry-over from other donors' samples.

In its sample, this clone was seen once. The chain has TRBV18 and TRBJ1-5; 8 nucleotides align to TRBD1. The CDR3 has 15 residues. V gave up 5 bases and J gave up 2 bases; unmatched junction bases: 5. The germline gives CDR1 KGHSH, CDR2 LQKENI. The chain's CDR3 is CASSFGTGGNQPQHF. As DNA, the CDR3 is TGTGCCAGCTCATTCGGGACAGGAGGCAATCAGCCCCAGCATTTT.

The genes are TRBV4-3 and TRBJ1-3; no reliable D call. Germline values: CDR1 LGHNA, CDR2 YSLEER. V gave up 4 bases and J gave up 4 bases, with 20 bases separating them. The length of the CDR3 is 17 residues. The CDR3 reads CASSRRGSMAGGNTIYF. The CDR3 bases are TGCGCCAGCAGCCGACGAGGGTCCATGGCTGGAGGAAACACCATATATTTT.

The rearrangement joins TRBV9 to TRBJ2-5; D assignment may be TRBD1 or TRBD2 (5 bases each). The length of the CDR3 is 15 residues. The germline V and J ends were trimmed by 0 bases and 1 base, with 10 bases remaining between them. Germline CDR1 reads SGDLS; CDR2 reads YYNGEE. The CDR3 is CASSVVWGTQETQYF. CDR3 nucleotide sequence: TGTGCCAGCAGCGTAGTCTGGGGGACCCAAGAGACCCAGTACTTC.

Concerning this clone itself: The identical CDR3 is also encoded by other nucleotide sequences in the sample. The V call is TRBV29-1, the J call TRBJ2-3; D call uncertain. Trimming cost V 5 bases and J 0 bases, with 6 bases left between them. Per the germline V gene, CDR1 is SQVTM and CDR2 is ANQGSEA. This CDR3 comprises 12 residues. The CDR3 reads CSVRPSTDTQYF. The CDR3, as DNA: TGCAGCGTTCGGCCAAGCACAGATACGCAGTATTTT.

V gene TRBV15 combines with J gene TRBJ2-5, with TRBD2 matching 11 bases. The V and J ends lost 5 bases and 1 base, in that order; junction bases with no gene match: 6. The CDR3 consists of 16 residues. CDR1 LNHNV and CDR2 YYDKDF come from the germline V gene (reference sequence). CDR3: CATSVGTSGLQETQYF. The CDR3 coding sequence is TGTGCCACCAGCGTCGGGACTAGCGGACTCCAAGAGACCCAGTACTTC.

The chain has TRBV6-6 and TRBJ1-5; 12 nucleotides align to TRBD1. Trimming at V came to 8 bases and at J to 5 bases, leaving 7 bases not matched to a gene. Germline CDR1 is MNHNY and CDR2 is SVGAGI (reference sequence). There are 15 residues in the CDR3. The CDR3 DNA reads as TGTGCCAGCGGAAGGGACAGGGGGCTCGATCAGCCCCAGCATTTT. Translated, it gives CASGRDRGLDQPQHF.

Notes on this clone: A junction boundary mismatches the germline segment, possibly from a read error. The CDR3 loop is CASSSLRLAAVF. The CDR3 DNA follows: TGTGCCAGCAGTTCACTCAGACTAGCGGCAGTCTTC. The V gene is TRBV27, the J gene TRBJ2-1, with 9 bases matching TRBD2. Germline V gives CDR1 MNHEY, CDR2 SMNVEV (reference sequence). This CDR3 comprises 12 residues.

V is TRBV5-1 and J is TRBJ2-3; D gene unclear. Deletions cut 7 bases from V and 1 base from J, with 10 bases between. Germline lookup yields CDR1 SGHRS and CDR2 YFSETQ. CDR3 length: 13 amino acids. CDR3 coding DNA: TGCGCCAGCGCAAGGGATGGCACAGATACGCAGTATTTT. Translation: CASARDGTDTQYF.

The chain is built from TRBV11-2 and TRBJ1-2; D remains ambiguous. Trimming left V 1 base short and J 8 bases short, with 14 bases between. The CDR3 loop spans 14 amino acids. CDR1 SGHAT and CDR2 FQNNGV come from the germline V gene. CDR3 protein: CASSLVPGNRGYTF. The CDR3, as DNA: TGTGCCAGCAGCTTAGTTCCGGGGAATCGGGGCTACACCTTC.

V usage is TRBV10-2 and J usage is TRBJ2-1; no definite D call. V shed 5 bases and J shed 1 base, with 15 bases lying between them. The CDR3 runs to 16 residues. Germline lookup yields CDR1 WSHSY and CDR2 SAAADI. CDR3 region: CASSILGPSSYNEQFF. The CDR3 nucleotides read TGCGCCAGCAGTATTCTTGGGCCCAGTTCCTACAATGAGCAGTTCTTC.

This clone was seen only a few times. The chain combines TRBV19 with TRBJ2-7; a weak D match, TRBD1 (5 bases). Germline V lookup: CDR1 LNHDA, CDR2 SQIVND (reference sequence). The CDR3 runs to 14 residues. Trimming pared 0 bases from V and 0 bases from J, leaving 6 bases between. The CDR3: CASSIDRVSYEQYF. The CDR3 coding sequence is TGTGCCAGTAGTATAGACAGGGTCTCCTACGAGCAGTACTTC.

CDR3 DNA sequence: TGCGCCAGCACCGCTTGGGGACGGTACACTGAAGCTTTCTTT. Amino acids: CASTAWGRYTEAFF. The chain employs TRBV5-1 and TRBJ1-1, with D possibly matching TRBD1 (5 bases). The CDR3 sequence is 14 residues long. V was trimmed by 6 bases and J by 3 bases, leaving 15 bases between them. Germline V gene lookup returns CDR1 SGHRS and CDR2 YFSETQ.

The rearrangement joins TRBV6-1 to TRBJ2-3, with D maybe TRBD1 (6 bases). Trimming removed 6 bases from V and 5 bases from J, with 18 bases in between. CDR1 is MNHNS, CDR2 SASEGT, per germline. The CDR3 consists of 15 residues. The CDR3 bases are TGTGCCAGCAGGCGATTCGGGACAAAAAAAGATACGCAGTATTTT. Its translation: CASRRFGTKKDTQYF.

The chain joins TRBV7-2 to TRBJ2-1; D uncertain. Germline V lookup: CDR1 SGHTA, CDR2 FQGNSA. This CDR3 spans 17 amino acids. The ends were cut back, 3 bases at V and 1 base at J, with 16 bases in the middle. The CDR3 sequence: CASSFMYHTLSYNEQFF. The CDR3 DNA sequence: TGTGCCAGCAGCTTTATGTACCATACATTATCCTACAATGAGCAGTTCTTC.

This clone was recorded once. This rearrangement joins TRBV28 to TRBJ1-2; D uncertain. The V gene lost 6 bases and the J gene lost 1 base, with 12 bases spanning the gap. Germline lookup yields CDR1 MDHEN and CDR2 SYDVKM. This CDR3 is built from 14 residues. The CDR3 is CASSGPRSNYGYTF. The CDR3 DNA is TGTGCCAGCAGCGGCCCCCGGAGTAACTATGGCTACACCTTC.

The rearrangement joins TRBV12-5 to TRBJ2-1; D remains unclear. CDR3 length: 11 residues. Germline CDR1 and CDR2: LGHNT and FRNRAP. Trimming took 6 bases from V and 7 from J, leaving 7 bases between them. The CDR3 is CASGEGNEQFF. The CDR3, as DNA: TGTGCTAGTGGCGAAGGGAATGAGCAGTTCTTC.

In nucleotides, the CDR3 is TGTGCCAGCTCACCCCAACAGGGCGCGTATGGCTACACCTTC. Its translation: CASSPQQGAYGYTF. The rearrangement joins TRBV18 to TRBJ1-2; D is perhaps TRBD1 (6 bases). The V and J ends lost 3 bases and 5 bases respectively, with 13 bases between them. The germline gives CDR1 KGHSH, CDR2 LQKENI. The CDR3 has 14 amino acids.

V gene TRBV4-1 combines with J gene TRBJ1-2; the D gene is possibly TRBD1 (6 bases). The CDR3 length is 14 residues. V lost 1 base and J lost 8, with 14 bases in between. CDR1 is MGHRA, CDR2 YSYEKL, per germline. The CDR3 region has the DNA TGCGCCAGCAGCCAAGTAGTCACAGGGATGGGCTACACCTTC. Amino acid sequence: CASSQVVTGMGYTF.

The chain employs TRBV5-6 and TRBJ1-1; D perhaps matches TRBD1 (6 bases). Trimming stripped 4 bases from V and 3 bases from J, with 13 bases between. The CDR3 spans 14 residues. Per the germline V gene, CDR1 is SGHDT and CDR2 is YYEEEE. CDR3 in DNA: TGTGCCAGCAGCGAACAGGGACGGGACACTGAAGCTTTCTTT. Its protein is CASSEQGRDTEAFF.

This clone was picked up a small number of times. Other DNA sequences from this sample encode an identical CDR3 as well. V gene TRBV9 combines with J gene TRBJ1-4; D gene uncertain. The CDR3 is 13 amino acids. Trimming cost V 0 bases and J 5 bases, with 5 bases left between them. Germline CDR1 and CDR2: SGDLS and YYNGEE. The CDR3 spells CASSVGPNEKLFF. The CDR3 DNA is TGTGCCAGCAGCGTAGGACCGAATGAAAAACTGTTTTTT. The full variable domain, rest sourced from reference TRBV9 and TRBJ1-4, is DSGVTQTPKHLITATGQRVTLRCSPRSGDLSVYWYQQSLDQGLQFLIQYYNGEERAKGNILERFSAQQFPDLHSELNLSSLELGDSALYFCASSVGPNEKLFFGSGTQLSVL.

This chain links TRBV18 with TRBJ2-7; D remains unclear. V was clipped by 2 bases and J by 3 bases, with 5 bases between them. In germline, CDR1 is KGHSH, CDR2 LQKENI. The CDR3 contains 12 residues. CDR3 sequence (DNA): TGTGCCAGCTCACCAGACCGCTACGAGCAGTACTTC. Its protein is CASSPDRYEQYF.

The chain couples TRBV28 to TRBJ2-5; TRBD2 aligns across 12 bases. The CDR3 loop spans 19 amino acids. Trimming at V came to 2 bases and at J to 3 bases, leaving 13 bases not matched to a gene. Germline V gene lookup returns CDR1 MDHEN and CDR2 SYDVKM. The CDR3 DNA reads TGTGCCAGCAGTTTACGGGAACTAGCGGGAGGTAGTGGGAAAGAGACCCAGTACTTC. Protein: CASSLRELAGGSGKETQYF. Supplemented by reference TRBV28 and TRBJ2-5, the full variable domain reads DVKVTQSSRYLVKRTGEKVFLECVQDMDHENMFWYRQDPGLGLRLIYFSYDVKMKEKGDIPEGYSVSREKKERFSLILESASTNQTSMYLCASSLRELAGGSGKETQYFGPGTRLLVL.

V usage is TRBV2 and J usage is TRBJ1-4, with D unclear. The V and J ends lost 4 bases and 11 bases respectively, with 20 bases between them. The length of the CDR3 is 15 residues. CDR1 SNHLY and CDR2 FYNNEI come from the germline V gene. CDR3 protein: CASSGRAVRDGKLFF. CDR3 in DNA: TGTGCCAGCAGTGGTCGAGCAGTTCGTGATGGGAAACTGTTTTTT.

The chain recombines TRBV5-4 with TRBJ1-1; D is ambiguous. Per germline, CDR1 SGHNT and CDR2 YYREEE (reference sequence). This CDR3 has 17 residues. With 3 bases removed from V and 0 bases from J, the gap between germline ends came to 18 bases. The CDR3 DNA reads as TGTGCCAGCAGCTCCTCCCCCCGGGGAGATATGAACACTGAAGCTTTCTTT. Its protein is CASSSSPRGDMNTEAFF.